The 32 T cell receptor beta chains below were found in one sample sequenced in a study of blood T cell repertoires in COVID-19. Sequencing was performed with immunoSEQ multiplex PCR; in TCRdb, only in-frame clones are kept and a portion is missing. This table has more than 200,000 clones, roughly 86% appearing once. The sequencing sample was made of PBMCs or T cells enriched from blood (not recorded which). The receptor source for this set is a woman in her 50s who had recovered from COVID-19.

The CDR3 loop reads CASSKPGTGDYNEQFF. The CDR3 bases are TGTGCCAGCAGCAAACCCGGGACAGGCGACTACAATGAGCAGTTCTTC. V gene TRBV28 combines with J gene TRBJ2-1; 8 bases match TRBD1. V shed 6 bases, J shed 3 bases, and the junction held 10 bases outside the gene matches. CDR1 is MDHEN, CDR2 SYDVKM, per germline. There are 16 residues in the CDR3.

The V call is TRBV11-2, the J call TRBJ1-2; no clear D. The length of the CDR3 is 13 residues. Germline V gene data show CDR1 as SGHAT and CDR2 as FQNNGV. The V gene lost 1 base and the J gene lost 5 bases, with 8 bases spanning the gap. The CDR3: CASSLVEGYGYTF. In DNA, the CDR3 is TGTGCCAGCAGCTTAGTGGAGGGTTATGGCTACACCTTC.

The chain employs TRBV28 and TRBJ2-7, with D perhaps matching TRBD2 (5 bases). Germline-derived CDR1 and CDR2 are MDHEN and SYDVKM. V was shortened by 4 bases and J by 5 bases, with 21 bases between the two germline ends. The CDR3 contains 16 residues. CDR3 protein: CASSSTQRRWVDEQYF. In DNA form, the CDR3 reads TGTGCCAGCAGTTCCACCCAGCGGAGATGGGTTGACGAGCAGTACTTC.

V and J are TRBV19 and TRBJ2-5; the match to TRBD2 covers 7 bases. The V gene's germline CDR1 is LNHDA and CDR2 SQIVND (reference sequence). This CDR3 has 13 residues. V shed 5 bases and J 4 bases; nucleotides not matched to a gene: 4. CDR3 coding DNA: TGTGCCAGTAGTGGCGGGAGTAGAGAGACCCAGTACTTC. This encodes CASSGGSRETQYF.

The chain is built from TRBV11-2 and TRBJ1-5; D remains ambiguous. The ends were cut back, 3 bases at V and 0 bases at J, with 9 bases in the middle. This CDR3 has 15 residues. Germline V gives CDR1 SGHAT, CDR2 FQNNGV. The CDR3, as DNA: TGTGCCAGCAGCTTCGACGGAGATAGCAATCAGCCCCAGCATTTT. As protein: CASSFDGDSNQPQHF.

CDR3 in amino acids: CASSLSGRLTDTQYF. CDR3 nucleotides: TGTGCCAGCAGTTTATCAGGCAGGCTCACAGATACGCAGTATTTT. The V gene is TRBV27, the J gene TRBJ2-3, with no clear D. The CDR3 is 15 amino acids. The germline V gene has CDR1 MNHEY and CDR2 SMNVEV (reference sequence). V dropped 0 bases and J dropped 2 bases, with 9 bases sitting between them.

The J gene is TRBJ2-1, the V gene TRBV27; D may be TRBD1 (6 bases). V lost 8 bases and J 4 bases, leaving 9 bases between the germline ends. Per germline, CDR1 MNHEY and CDR2 SMNVEV (reference sequence). The CDR3 is 12 amino acids. DNA for the CDR3: TGTGCCAGCGGTACAGGGTACAATGAGCAGTTCTTC. Residues: CASGTGYNEQFF.

This rearrangement joins TRBV7-2 to TRBJ1-1; 10 nucleotides align to TRBD1. The CDR3 is 14 residues long. The V gene end was trimmed by 6 bases and the J gene end by 11 bases; junction bases not matched to a gene: 12. Per germline, CDR1 SGHTA and CDR2 FQGNSA. The CDR3 is CASSFPPGQGYAFF. The CDR3 nucleotides are TGTGCCAGCAGTTTCCCCCCGGGACAGGGGTACGCTTTCTTT.

The CDR3 nucleotides are TGCGCCAGCAGCCACCGGGGTCAGCCCCAGCATTTT. The encoded protein is CASSHRGQPQHF. The chain joins TRBV4-1 to TRBJ1-5; D is ambiguous. Germline V gives CDR1 MGHRA, CDR2 YSYEKL. The V end lost 3 bases, the J end lost 6 bases, and 6 bases lay between the germline ends. This CDR3 region has 12 residues.

The chain recombines TRBV5-1 with TRBJ1-2; 7 positions match TRBD1. This CDR3 has 14 residues. The ends lost 4 bases at V and 8 bases at J; junction bases unmatched: 11. In germline, CDR1 is SGHRS, CDR2 YFSETQ. In nucleotides, the CDR3 is TGCGCCAGCAGCGCCGACAGGGCGAGTCGGGGCTACACCTTC. It encodes CASSADRASRGYTF.

This clone came up once. The chain uses TRBV7-9 and TRBJ2-1; no reliable D call. The V and J ends lost 3 bases and 1 base respectively, with 10 bases between them. This CDR3 has 15 residues. CDR1 is SEHNR, CDR2 FQNEAQ, per germline (reference sequence). CDR3 amino acids: CASSFLLRSYNEQFF. The CDR3 nucleotides read TGTGCCAGCAGCTTCCTGTTGAGGTCCTACAATGAGCAGTTCTTC.

The gene calls are TRBV5-1 and TRBJ2-3; possibly TRBD2 for D (5 bases). Trimming took off 2 bases at V and 3 bases at J, with 13 bases between the two ends. The CDR3 is 15 residues long. The germline V gene has CDR1 SGHRS and CDR2 YFSETQ. CDR3: CASSFAATSTDTQYF. The CDR3 DNA sequence: TGCGCCAGCAGCTTTGCCGCCACTAGTACAGATACGCAGTATTTT.

This chain connects TRBV7-3 to TRBJ2-3; 8 positions match TRBD2. The CDR3 runs to 15 residues. CDR1 is SGHTA and CDR2 is FQGTGA in the germline V gene. J was trimmed by 2 bases and V by 10 bases; bases with no gene match: 11. The CDR3 DNA reads TGTGCCACCGAGTATACTAGCGGTTTCACAGATACGCAGTATTTT. Translated: CATEYTSGFTDTQYF.

This chain links TRBV25-1 with TRBJ1-2, with 8 bases identical to TRBD1. The CDR3 is 17 residues long. CDR1 and CDR2 (germline): MGHDK, SYGVNS. The trim removed 3 bases at V and 4 bases at J, leaving 13 bases unmatched. CDR3 coding DNA: TGTGCCAGCAGTGAGAGGGGACAGGCCTTTCCTCCCTATGGCTACACCTTC. It specifies CASSERGQAFPPYGYTF.

The J gene is TRBJ1-2, the V gene TRBV6-2 or TRBV6-3, with a tentative D call TRBD1 (5 bases). CDR3 size: 12 residues. CDR1 and CDR2 (germline): MNHEY, SVGEGT. Trimming removed 6 bases at V and 4 bases at J, with 9 bases between. Written as DNA, the CDR3 is TGTGCCAGCAGACCTGACAGCTATGGCTACACCTTC. Protein product: CASRPDSYGYTF.

The chain recombines TRBV4-3 with TRBJ1-4; D possibly corresponds to TRBD1 (6 bases). The V end was cut by 4 bases, the J end by 3 bases, with 15 bases between. CDR3 length: 16 residues. Germline V gives CDR1 LGHNA, CDR2 YSLEER. In nucleotides, the CDR3 is TGCGCCAGCAGCCCAAACTACAGGGTGGCTAATGAAAAACTGTTTTTT. It yields the protein CASSPNYRVANEKLFF.

This clone came up a few times. V is TRBV7-9 and J is TRBJ2-3, with 9 bases identical to TRBD2. The J segment lost 0 bases and the V segment lost 5 bases, leaving 9 bases of the junction unmatched. This CDR3 spans 17 amino acids. Germline V CDR1 and CDR2: SEHNR, FQNEAQ (reference sequence). This CDR3 reads CASSESSSGMSTDTQYF. The CDR3 bases are TGTGCCAGCAGCGAATCGTCTAGCGGGATGAGCACAGATACGCAGTATTTT.

The chain has TRBV16 and TRBJ2-5; no reliable D call. V shed 0 bases and J shed 4 bases, with 12 bases lying between them. Germline CDR1 is KGHSY and CDR2 is FQNENV. The CDR3 has 15 residues. Here the CDR3 reads CASSQSPSVIETQYF. CDR3 nucleotides: TGTGCCAGCAGCCAATCGCCCAGCGTGATAGAGACCCAGTACTTC.

The chain is built from TRBV11-2 and TRBJ2-6, with D uncertain. The V gene's germline CDR1 is SGHAT and CDR2 FQNNGV. This CDR3 has 14 residues. The ends were cut back, 1 base at V and 3 bases at J, with 4 bases in the middle. For the CDR3, the DNA is TGTGCCAGCAGCTTAGTCGGTGGGGCCAACGTCCTGACTTTC. Amino acid sequence: CASSLVGGANVLTF.

The J gene is TRBJ2-3, the V gene TRBV3-1 (or the pseudogene TRBV3-2); D remains ambiguous. This CDR3 spans 14 amino acids. Trimming stripped 4 bases from V and 2 bases from J, with 10 bases between. CDR1 and CDR2 from the germline V gene are LGHDT and YNNKEL (reference sequence). In nucleotides, the CDR3 is TGTGCCAGCAGCCCCCGCGCATACACAGATACGCAGTATTTT. Its translation is CASSPRAYTDTQYF.

This clone was observed a handful of times. Other DNA sequences in the sample encode the same CDR3. V and J are TRBV24-1 and TRBJ1-2, with 10 bases aligning to TRBD1. V shed 2 bases and J 2 bases; nucleotides not matched to a gene: 1. The CDR3 loop spans 15 amino acids. Per the germline V gene, CDR1 is KGHDR and CDR2 is SFDVKD. In DNA, the CDR3 is TGTGCCACCAGTGATTCGGGACAGGGGAACTATGGCTACACCTTC. It yields the protein CATSDSGQGNYGYTF.

The rearrangement links TRBV3-1 (or the pseudogene TRBV3-2) to TRBJ2-1, with a possible D match to TRBD2 (6 bases). Germline assignment: CDR1 LGHDT and CDR2 YNNKEL (reference sequence). V was trimmed by 5 bases and J by 9 bases, leaving 11 bases between them. The length of the CDR3 is 12 residues. The CDR3 nucleotides read TGTGCCAGCAGCGGGGGGTGGTCTGAGCAGTTCTTC. Its protein product is CASSGGWSEQFF.

The chain combines TRBV27 with TRBJ2-1, with 9 positions matching TRBD2. CDR1 MNHEY and CDR2 SMNVEV come from the germline V gene (reference sequence). V lost 5 bases and J lost 6; bases outside the gene matches: 5. The CDR3 runs to 14 residues. The CDR3 nucleotides read TGTGCCAGCAGTATCCTTAGCGGGAGCAATGAGCAGTTCTTC. Its protein is CASSILSGSNEQFF.

The chain uses TRBV7-3 and TRBJ1-1, with 8 bases that match TRBD1. The CDR3 runs 15 residues. The germline gives CDR1 SGHTA, CDR2 FQGTGA. With V trimmed by 1 base and J by 6 bases, 7 bases remained unmatched. CDR3 DNA: TGTGCCAGCAGCTTAAATCCAGGGGGCGCCTCTGAAGCTTTCTTT. Encoded protein: CASSLNPGGASEAFF.

On this clone itself: The same CDR3 is also encoded by other DNA sequences in this sample. CDR3 amino acids: CATSRGTSGIYEQYF. Here the CDR3 DNA reads TGTGCCACCAGCAGAGGAACTAGCGGGATATACGAGCAGTACTTC. The chain links TRBV15 to TRBJ2-7, with 10 bases matching TRBD2. CDR3 length: 15 residues. Trimming at V came to 1 base and at J to 4 bases, leaving 4 bases not matched to a gene. Germline V gene lookup returns CDR1 LNHNV and CDR2 YYDKDF (reference sequence).

DNA of the CDR3: TGCGCCAGCAGCCAAGGGCGGGAGGCCGGGGAGCTGTTTTTT. This codes for CASSQGREAGELFF. The chain recombines TRBV4-1 with TRBJ2-2, with 8 bases that match TRBD2. J lost 6 bases, V lost 1 base, and 1 base had no gene match. There are 14 residues in the CDR3. Germline V CDR1 and CDR2: MGHRA, YSYEKL.

V gene TRBV18 combines with J gene TRBJ1-1, with TRBD1 matching 7 bases. CDR3 length equals 15 residues. The germline V gene encodes CDR1 KGHSH and CDR2 LQKENI. With 5 bases clipped from V and 1 base from J, the junction kept 7 bases outside the gene matches. Here the CDR3 reads CASSELGTANTEAFF. The CDR3 bases are TGTGCCAGCTCAGAACTCGGGACAGCGAACACTGAAGCTTTCTTT. Complete variable domain (other parts from reference TRBV18 and TRBJ1-1): NAGVMQNPRHLVRRRGQEARLRCSPMKGHSHVYWYRQLPEEGLKFMVYLQKENIIDESGMPKERFSAEFPKEGPSILRIQQVVRGDSAAYFCASSELGTANTEAFFGQGTRLTVV.

This clone appeared a few times. The V call is TRBV5-8, the J call TRBJ1-6; a weak D match, TRBD1 (6 bases). Germline V gene sequence: CDR1 SGHTS, CDR2 YDEGEE. This CDR3 has 15 residues. V shed 5 bases and J shed 8 bases, with 17 bases lying between them. CDR3 sequence reads: CASRYLGGVHSPLHF. The CDR3 nucleotides are TGTGCCAGCAGATATCTAGGGGGGGTCCATTCACCCCTCCACTTT.

V usage is TRBV14 and J usage is TRBJ1-2; D possibly corresponds to TRBD1 (6 bases). Per the germline V gene, CDR1 is SGHDN and CDR2 is FVKESK. The CDR3 covers 14 residues. V shed 3 bases and J shed 4 bases, with 12 bases lying between them. CDR3 DNA: TGTGCCAGCAGCCAGTCAGGGGCAACCTATGGCTACACCTTC. This translates into CASSQSGATYGYTF.

CDR3 residues: CSVESLREVTDTQYF. The CDR3, as DNA: TGCAGCGTTGAATCCCTGCGGGAAGTCACAGATACGCAGTATTTT. V is TRBV29-1 and J is TRBJ2-3, with D tentatively TRBD2 (6 bases). V lost 2 bases and J lost 2, with 14 bases in between. This CDR3 contains 15 residues. Germline CDR1 is SQVTM and CDR2 is ANQGSEA.

V usage is TRBV19 and J usage is TRBJ2-7; TRBD2 matches at 8 bases. CDR3 length: 15 residues. The germline CDR1 and CDR2 sequences are LNHDA and SQIVND (reference sequence). J gave up 0 bases and V 6 bases, and 7 bases lay outside the gene matches. The CDR3 DNA follows: TGTGCCAGTAGATCCCCCACTAGCGGCTCCTACGAGCAGTACTTC. Its protein is CASRSPTSGSYEQYF.

This rearrangement joins TRBV18 to TRBJ2-2; perhaps TRBD1 as D (6 bases). Germline loops: CDR1 KGHSH, CDR2 LQKENI. The CDR3 runs to 14 residues. Trimming cost V 7 bases and J 1 base, with 10 bases left between them. The CDR3 DNA reads as TGTGCCAGCTACGGACAGAAGAACACCGGGGAGCTGTTTTTT. It codes for CASYGQKNTGELFF. The variable domain in full, completed from reference TRBV18 and TRBJ2-2, reads NAGVMQNPRHLVRRRGQEARLRCSPMKGHSHVYWYRQLPEEGLKFMVYLQKENIIDESGMPKERFSAEFPKEGPSILRIQQVVRGDSAAYFCASYGQKNTGELFFGEGSRLTVL.